This T cell receptor beta chain was documented in a study of cytomegalovirus exposure and HLA in healthy donors. Study overall: Drawn from HLA-typed donors, about 85 million unique TCRs were held in an early data release. Study outcomes and limitations: TCR beta chains numbering 164 were designated cytomegalovirus-associated. In a later analysis, parvovirus B19, influenza, CMV and Epstein-Barr virus appeared linked to several top co-occurrence clusters.

PCR primers comprised 60 Vbeta and 13 Jbeta primers. Sequenced by immunoSEQ multiplex PCR; TCRdb stores in-frame clones only, minus some. Of under 200,000 clones listed, over 70% were seen once; the top ten hold 2.5% to 3.5%. Unmatched junction bases numbered 6, after V lost 3 bases and J lost 6 bases. The CDR3 extends over 13 amino acids. Germline lookup yields CDR1 SGDLS and CDR2 YYNGEE. Turning to this clone: Antigen specificity is unknown.

The sample was PBMCs. J is TRBJ2-7 and V is TRBV9, with 7 positions matching TRBD2. This receptor was identified in a woman aged 45-65 years in good health and CMV-seropositive. The CDR3 reads CASSETREGEQYF. The CDR3 DNA reads TGTGCCAGCAGCGAAACTAGGGAGGGCGAGCAGTACTTC.